A selection of T cell receptor beta chains follows, all from one sample in a study of T cells after yellow fever vaccination. TCRdb passed the 5' RACE reads through MiXCR, listing each CDR3 protein once. This sample carries hundreds of thousands of distinct CDR3 sequences, approximately 13% of them seen once, and the ten largest clones take about 15%. Material: PBMCs, obtained on the day of the yellow fever booster vaccination. The origin of the receptors is a man under 40 who received the YFV17D yellow fever vaccine. Each CDR3 is given with its conserved first and last residue. A D gene is named only where the DNA matches it firmly. Some rows mark clone size as missing; the rest say once, few, many or name a class of expanded clone.

>TRBD2|TRBJ2-5|.|TRBV12-3/TRBV12-4
TGTGCCAGCAGCCACCTAGCGGGAGGCCAAGAGACCCAGTACTTC
CASSHLAGGQETQYF
>.|TRBJ2-2|.|TRBV27
TGTGCCTCAAAAAGGTTCACCGGGGAGCTGTTTTTT
CASKRFTGELFF
>TRBD2|TRBJ2-5|few|TRBV9
TGTGCCAGCAGCGTAGAGACCGGGAGGGCCGCTGAGACCCAGTACTTC
CASSVETGRAAETQYF
>.|TRBJ2-7|few|TRBV12-3/TRBV12-4
TGTGCCAGCAGTTCCCCAGTCTTCTACGAGCAGTACTTC
CASSSPVFYEQYF
>TRBD2|TRBJ2-1|.|TRBV7-2
TGTGCCAGCAGCCCTACTAGCGCGGACAATGAGCAGTTCTTC
CASSPTSADNEQFF
>.|TRBJ1-4|few|TRBV7-2
TGTGCCAGCAGCCGCACCAGGGGTCCGGATGAAAAACTGTTTTTT
CASSRTRGPDEKLFF
>.|TRBJ2-3|few|TRBV7-2
TGTGCCAGCAGCTTAGATTTCACAGATACGCAGTATTTT
CASSLDFTDTQYF
>.|TRBJ1-1|.|TRBV11-2
TGTGCCAGCAGCGCCGGTAGGTACACTGAAGCTTTCTTT
CASSAGRYTEAFF
>TRBD1|TRBJ2-7|few|TRBV28
TGTGCCAGCAGCCAATACAGGGGTGGTAACTACGAGCAGTACTTC
CASSQYRGGNYEQYF
>.|TRBJ2-4|.|TRBV6-2/TRBV6-3
TGTGCTAAAGTGATCGGGGGAACCAAAAACATTCAGTACTTC
CAKVIGGTKNIQYF
>TRBD2|TRBJ2-3|few|TRBV18
TGTGCCAGCTCACCACCTGGACTAGCGGGAGAAGCTACGCAGTATTTT
CASSPPGLAGEATQYF
>TRBD2|TRBJ2-7|few|TRBV28
TGTGCCAGCAGTTCCCCCATTCTGCGGGAGGAATCCTACGAGCAGTACTTC
CASSSPILREESYEQYF
>TRBD1|TRBJ2-7|many|TRBV7-9
TGTGCCAGCAGCTTATCCCATAAAGGGACAGGGGGCGAGCAGTACTTC
CASSLSHKGTGGEQYF
>.|TRBJ1-2|.|TRBV29-1
TGCAGCCCATGGGGGATTGACTATGGCTACACCTTC
CSPWGIDYGYTF
>TRBD2|TRBJ2-2|many|TRBV5-1
TGCGCCAGCAGCTTGGCACTAGCGGGGCGGGAGCTGTTTTTT
CASSLALAGRELFF
>TRBD1|TRBJ1-2|few|TRBV15
TGTGCCACCAGCAGGGAACAGGGGGCGGACTATGGCTACACCTTC
CATSREQGADYGYTF
>.|TRBJ2-4|few|TRBV6-2/TRBV6-3
TGTGCCAGCAGTTACAACCAAATTCAGTACTTC
CASSYNQIQYF
>.|TRBJ2-3|.|TRBV18
TGTGCCAGCTCACCACCGGCCGGGAGCACAGATACGCAGTATTTT
CASSPPAGSTDTQYF
>.|TRBJ1-5|.|TRBV20-1
TGCAGTGCTAGAGATTCAGGGTACCATCAGCCCCAGCATTTT
CSARDSGYHQPQHF
>.|TRBJ2-5|.|TRBV7-2
TGTGCCAGCAGCTTAGGGGGGACCCAGTTGTTGGAGACCCAGTACTTC
CASSLGGTQLLETQYF